This entry lists 26 T cell receptor beta chains sequenced from one sample in a study of blood T cell repertoires in COVID-19. TCRdb's table, derived via immunoSEQ multiplex PCR, lists solely in-frame clones and lacks some. The sample holds about 320,000 clones, around nine tenths seen once. What was sequenced was PBMCs or T cells enriched from blood (not recorded which). The receptor source for this set is a man aged 55-75 years who had recovered from COVID-19.

The chain joins TRBV15 to TRBJ2-1; TRBD1 is a possible D gene (5 bases). CDR1 and CDR2 from the germline V gene are LNHNV and YYDKDF (reference sequence). Trimming removed 7 bases from V and 0 bases from J, with 16 bases in between. The CDR3 has 16 residues. This chain's CDR3 is CATKIQGASSYNEQFF. CDR3 nucleotides: TGTGCCACCAAGATTCAGGGCGCAAGCTCCTACAATGAGCAGTTCTTC.

This chain connects TRBV7-8 to TRBJ1-5, with D unclear. V lost 1 base and J lost 0, with 10 bases in between. The V gene's germline CDR1 is SGHVS and CDR2 FQNEAQ. This CDR3 has 16 residues. The CDR3 reads CASSLGALYSNQPQHF. CDR3 DNA sequence: TGTGCCAGCAGCTTAGGAGCGCTCTATAGCAATCAGCCCCAGCATTTT.

CDR3 nucleotides: TGTGCCAGCAGACGGTTCGGGTATCAGCCCCAGCATTTT. Translation: CASRRFGYQPQHF. V is TRBV2 and J is TRBJ1-5; the D is unclear. The V gene's germline CDR1 is SNHLY and CDR2 FYNNEI. The CDR3 loop spans 13 amino acids. Trimming took off 6 bases at V and 5 bases at J, with 11 bases between the two ends. Combining the CDR3 with reference TRBV2 and TRBJ1-5 gives the whole variable domain EPEVTQTPSHQVTQMGQEVILRCVPISNHLYFYWYRQILGQKVEFLVSFYNNEISEKSEIFDDQFSVERPDGSNFTLKIRSTKLEDSAMYFCASRRFGYQPQHFGDGTRLSIL.

The chain links TRBV15 to TRBJ1-2; 12 bases line up with TRBD1. There are 18 residues in the CDR3. Trimming at V came to 0 bases and at J to 6 bases, leaving 11 bases not matched to a gene. Germline assignment: CDR1 LNHNV and CDR2 YYDKDF (reference sequence). The CDR3 DNA is TGTGCCACCAGCAGAGATATATTAGGGACAGGGGGCCTTGATGGCTACACCTTC. It encodes CATSRDILGTGGLDGYTF.

V is TRBV5-3 and J is TRBJ1-2; D is uncertain. TRBV5-3 is placed among ORFs of uncertain function. The ends were cut back, 3 bases at V and 3 bases at J, with 15 bases in the middle. CDR3 size: 15 residues. CDR3 in amino acids: CARSYRGPYDYGYTF. The CDR3 region has the DNA TGTGCCAGAAGCTACCGAGGGCCCTACGACTATGGCTACACCTTC.

The chain recombines TRBV5-6 with TRBJ1-6, with 11 nucleotides matching TRBD1. With V trimmed by 5 bases and J by 4 bases, 5 bases remained unmatched. The CDR3 runs to 16 residues. The V gene's germline CDR1 is SGHDT and CDR2 YYEEEE. CDR3 nucleotide sequence: TGTGCCAGCAGTAGCGGACAGGGGGCATATAATTCACCCCTCCACTTT. Translating it yields CASSSGQGAYNSPLHF.

Notes on this clone: Other DNA sequences in this sample translate to the same CDR3. The rearrangement links TRBV30 to TRBJ1-6; TRBD1 matches 8 bases. From germline, CDR1 is GTSNPN and CDR2 SVGIG (reference sequence). The CDR3 is 15 amino acids. V dropped 0 bases and J dropped 4; count of bases not matched to a gene: 2. The CDR3 spells CAWSVGQGYNSPLHF. The DNA of the CDR3 is TGTGCCTGGAGTGTAGGACAGGGTTATAATTCACCCCTCCACTTT.

In regard to this clone: This same CDR3 is encoded by further DNA sequences in the sample. The gene calls are TRBV7-2 and TRBJ2-1, with 8 bases that match TRBD2. Trimming at V came to 0 bases and at J to 4 bases, leaving 5 bases not matched to a gene. Per the germline V gene, CDR1 is SGHTA and CDR2 is FQGNSA. The CDR3 runs 16 residues. In nucleotides, the CDR3 is TGTGCCAGCAGCTTAGCAGGCGGGGGGCCATACAATGAGCAGTTCTTC. Translated: CASSLAGGGPYNEQFF.

The chain carries TRBV13 and TRBJ2-1, with D possibly TRBD2 on 6 matching bases. The germline CDR1 and CDR2 sequences are PRHDT and FYEKMQ (reference sequence). V dropped 2 bases and J dropped 4 bases, with 15 bases sitting between them. The CDR3 is made up of 16 amino acids. CDR3 amino acids: CASSLSAGQGYNEQFF. The CDR3 DNA sequence: TGTGCCAGCAGCTTAAGTGCGGGGCAGGGATACAATGAGCAGTTCTTC.

V is TRBV11-3 and J is TRBJ2-7; possibly TRBD1 for D (5 bases). The V end was cut by 4 bases, the J end by 7 bases, with 17 bases between. The length of the CDR3 is 14 residues. Germline loops: CDR1 SGHNT, CDR2 YENEEA. Here the CDR3 reads CASSYSAVSGEQYF. CDR3 sequence (DNA): TGTGCCAGCAGCTACAGCGCCGTCTCAGGGGAGCAGTACTTC.

The chain has TRBV7-6 and TRBJ2-1; TRBD1 matches 8 bases. The length of the CDR3 is 13 residues. J gave up 9 bases and V 5 bases, and 6 bases lay outside the gene matches. Germline V gene sequence: CDR1 SGHVS, CDR2 FNYEAQ. This chain's CDR3 is CASSPNTGGEQFF. The DNA of the CDR3 is TGTGCCAGCAGCCCCAACACAGGGGGTGAGCAGTTCTTC.

This clone appeared a few times. Here the CDR3 reads CASTPRSPNYGYTF. The CDR3 DNA follows: TGTGCCAGTACGCCGCGTTCCCCTAACTATGGCTACACCTTC. The chain combines TRBV19 with TRBJ1-2, with D unresolved. The CDR3 contains 14 residues. The V and J ends lost 7 bases and 0 bases respectively, with 12 bases between them. Germline V gives CDR1 LNHDA, CDR2 SQIVND (reference sequence).

This chain joins TRBV12-3 or TRBV12-4 and TRBJ2-1; D is perhaps TRBD1 (5 bases). Trimming pared 1 base from V and 10 bases from J, leaving 5 bases between. This CDR3 is 11 amino acids long. CDR3 sequence: CASSLGQEQFF. In DNA form, the CDR3 reads TGTGCCAGCAGTTTAGGACAGGAGCAGTTCTTC.

The V and J genes are TRBV6-5 and TRBJ1-3; D call uncertain. The CDR3 is made up of 15 amino acids. CDR1 MNHEY and CDR2 SVGAGI come from the germline V gene. Trimming took off 0 bases at V and 0 bases at J, with 6 bases between the two ends. DNA for the CDR3: TGTGCCAGCAGTTACTCCTTATTCTCTGGAAACACCATATATTTT. Translating gives CASSYSLFSGNTIYF.

The chain carries TRBV5-1 and TRBJ1-2; 8 nucleotides align to TRBD1. Germline values: CDR1 SGHRS, CDR2 YFSETQ. The CDR3 is made up of 14 amino acids. The V segment lost 4 bases and the J segment 2 bases; nucleotides outside the gene matches: 4. The CDR3 sequence is CASSPDRANYGYTF. CDR3 DNA: TGCGCCAGCAGCCCGGACAGGGCCAACTATGGCTACACCTTC. The whole variable domain, filled in from reference TRBV5-1 and TRBJ1-2, reads KAGVTQTPRYLIKTRGQQVTLSCSPISGHRSVSWYQQTPGQGLQFLFEYFSETQRNKGNFPGRFSGRQFSNSRSEMNVSTLELGDSALYLCASSPDRANYGYTFGSGTRLTVV.

The rearrangement links TRBV3-1 (or the pseudogene TRBV3-2) to TRBJ1-1; no reliable D call. The germline V gene has CDR1 LGHDT and CDR2 YNNKEL (reference sequence). The CDR3 has 14 residues. Trimming left V 4 bases short and J 7 bases short, with 16 bases between. The CDR3 nucleotides are TGTGCCAGCAGCCTAGCGGACGCCAGGATTGAAGCTTTCTTT. Protein sequence: CASSLADARIEAFF.

This clone was seen more than once but under ten times. The chain recombines TRBV27 with TRBJ1-2; D is possibly TRBD1 (5 bases). Germline V gene lookup returns CDR1 MNHEY and CDR2 SMNVEV (reference sequence). The CDR3 runs 14 residues. V was pared by 0 bases and J by 6 bases, with 11 bases between. The CDR3 sequence is CASSLSWGVNGYTF. Written as DNA, the CDR3 is TGTGCCAGCAGTTTATCCTGGGGCGTCAATGGCTACACCTTC.

V and J are TRBV6-5 and TRBJ1-5; possible D gene TRBD1, 5 bases. V lost 6 bases, J lost 2 bases, and 14 bases lay in between. Germline V gives CDR1 MNHEY, CDR2 SVGAGI. The CDR3 loop spans 15 amino acids. The CDR3 DNA follows: TGTGCCAGCAGCTCCGGGACTGGCCGCAATCAGCCCCAGCATTTT. It yields the protein CASSSGTGRNQPQHF.

J is TRBJ1-2 and V is TRBV19; no clear D gene. Germline CDR1 and CDR2: LNHDA and SQIVND (reference sequence). CDR3 length: 13 amino acids. The ends were cut back, 3 bases at V and 5 bases at J, with 10 bases in the middle. CDR3 DNA sequence: TGTGCCAGTAGTATCGCAGGTTTATATGGCTACACCTTC. Translating gives CASSIAGLYGYTF. Full variable domain (outside the CDR3, taken from reference TRBV19 and TRBJ1-2): DGGITQSPKYLFRKEGQNVTLSCEQNLNHDAMYWYRQDPGQGLRLIYYSQIVNDFQKGDIAEGYSVSREKKESFPLTVTSAQKNPTAFYLCASSIAGLYGYTFGSGTRLTVV.

The rearrangement joins TRBV14 to TRBJ1-3; D unresolved. Trimming left V 4 bases short and J 1 base short, with 8 bases between. Germline V gene lookup returns CDR1 SGHDN and CDR2 FVKESK. The CDR3 loop spans 14 amino acids. The CDR3 protein is CASSPQISGNTIYF. The CDR3 bases are TGTGCCAGCAGCCCACAGATATCTGGAAACACCATATATTTT. Full variable domain (rest looked up from reference TRBV14 and TRBJ1-3): EAGVTQFPSHSVIEKGQTVTLRCDPISGHDNLYWYRRVMGKEIKFLLHFVKESKQDESGMPNNRFLAERTGGTYSTLKVQPAELEDSGVYFCASSPQISGNTIYFGEGSWLTVV.

This chain connects TRBV19 to TRBJ1-5; 10 positions match TRBD1. Per the germline V gene, CDR1 is LNHDA and CDR2 is SQIVND (reference sequence). The CDR3 is 13 residues long. V was pared by 10 bases and J by 6 bases, with 6 bases of the junction left unmatched. This chain's CDR3 is CATGTGVGQPQHF. The DNA for the CDR3 is TGTGCCACCGGGACAGGGGTGGGTCAGCCCCAGCATTTT.

The rearrangement links TRBV6-5 to TRBJ2-7; TRBD1 might be the D (6 bases). Germline CDR1 and CDR2: MNHEY and SVGAGI. This CDR3 has 15 residues. Trimming took off 6 bases at V and 1 base at J, with 16 bases between the two ends. The CDR3 protein is CASSSGQLGSYEQYF. CDR3 coding DNA: TGTGCCAGCAGCTCAGGACAGCTTGGATCCTACGAGCAGTACTTC.

This sequence joins TRBV5-1 and TRBJ2-2, with 9 bases identical to TRBD1. J gave up 0 bases and V 7 bases, and 4 bases lay outside the gene matches. The CDR3 consists of 15 residues. Per the germline V gene, CDR1 is SGHRS and CDR2 is YFSETQ. CDR3 amino acids: CASDRGSANTGELFF. The DNA for the CDR3 is TGCGCCAGCGACAGGGGGTCCGCGAACACCGGGGAGCTGTTTTTT.

CDR3 sequence reads: CASSSGHPRGEQYF. The CDR3 DNA reads TGTGCCAGTAGCTCGGGACACCCGAGAGGCGAGCAGTACTTC. V and J are TRBV19 and TRBJ2-7; tentative D call: TRBD1 (6 bases). Germline CDR1 is LNHDA and CDR2 is SQIVND (reference sequence). Trimming removed 6 bases from V and 6 bases from J, with 18 bases in between. The CDR3 extends over 14 amino acids.

The genes are TRBV11-1 and TRBJ2-1; D is possibly TRBD2 (6 bases). CDR1 is SGHAT and CDR2 is FQDESV in the germline V gene (reference sequence). V lost 4 bases, J lost 9 bases, and 22 bases lay in between. The CDR3 is made up of 16 amino acids. CDR3 loop: CASSSRTGSVGGEQFF. DNA for the CDR3: TGTGCCAGCAGCTCTCGTACCGGTTCCGTCGGGGGTGAGCAGTTCTTC.

The chain couples TRBV6-1 to TRBJ1-1, with D unclear. Germline V gives CDR1 MNHNS, CDR2 SASEGT. Trimming shortened V by 2 bases and J by 1 base, and 8 bases separated the two germline ends. This CDR3 region has 14 residues. CDR3 DNA: TGTGCCAGCAGTGAAAACGCAGGGAACACTGAAGCTTTCTTT. It encodes CASSENAGNTEAFF.